Presented here are 27 T cell receptor beta chains from one specimen sequenced in a study of blood T cell repertoires in COVID-19. The method was immunoSEQ multiplex PCR; TCRdb's version includes in-frame clones alone and lacks a portion of them. The table shows 450,000 to 500,000 clones, with 70% to 90% occurring only once. What was sequenced was peripheral blood. The receptors come from a human donor in a cohort sampled during active COVID-19.

This chain joins TRBV7-3 and TRBJ1-3, with TRBD1 matching over 7 bases. V lost 5 bases to trimming and J lost 0 bases; unmatched junction nucleotides: 7. The germline gives CDR1 SGHTA, CDR2 FQGTGA. This CDR3 contains 16 residues. CDR3 in DNA: TGTGCCAGCAGCCTAAGGGACAGCTACTCTGGAAACACCATATATTTT. The encoded protein is CASSLRDSYSGNTIYF.

V is TRBV28 and J is TRBJ1-1; D ambiguous. CDR1 is MDHEN and CDR2 is SYDVKM in the germline V gene. Trimming took 6 bases from V and 1 from J, leaving 3 bases between them. This CDR3 spans 11 amino acids. The CDR3: CASSWNTEAFF. The CDR3 coding sequence is TGTGCCAGCAGCTGGAACACTGAAGCTTTCTTT. Based on the CDR3 plus reference TRBV28 and TRBJ1-1, the full variable domain is DVKVTQSSRYLVKRTGEKVFLECVQDMDHENMFWYRQDPGLGLRLIYFSYDVKMKEKGDIPEGYSVSREKKERFSLILESASTNQTSMYLCASSWNTEAFFGQGTRLTVV.

The chain employs TRBV11-2 and TRBJ2-1; D is perhaps TRBD2 (5 bases). Looked up from germline, CDR1 is SGHAT and CDR2 is FQNNGV. This CDR3 comprises 14 residues. V gave up 0 bases and J gave up 8 bases, with 11 bases separating them. This CDR3 reads CASSLDRGYHEQFF. In nucleotides, the CDR3 is TGTGCCAGCAGCTTAGATCGGGGATACCATGAGCAGTTCTTC.

The genes are TRBV24-1 and TRBJ1-2; D perhaps matches TRBD1 (6 bases). The germline V gene encodes CDR1 KGHDR and CDR2 SFDVKD. Trimming left V 4 bases short and J 2 bases short, with 16 bases between. This CDR3 comprises 16 residues. CDR3 in DNA: TGTGCCACCAGTGACCGAACTCAACAGGGAAACTATGGCTACACCTTC. This gives the protein CATSDRTQQGNYGYTF.

This rearrangement joins TRBV19 to TRBJ2-5; 15 bases agree with TRBD2. Germline V gene data show CDR1 as LNHDA and CDR2 as SQIVND (reference sequence). CDR3 length equals 16 residues. The ends lost 5 bases at V and 4 bases at J; junction bases unmatched: 5. The CDR3 is CASSVPGLAGGETQYF. In nucleotides, the CDR3 is TGTGCCAGTAGTGTTCCGGGACTAGCGGGAGGAGAGACCCAGTACTTC.

The genes are TRBV11-3 and TRBJ2-3, with D tentatively TRBD1 (6 bases). This CDR3 comprises 16 residues. V gave up 3 bases and J gave up 0 bases, with 13 bases separating them. In germline, CDR1 is SGHNT, CDR2 YENEEA. CDR3 residues: CASSFSRQASTDTQYF. The CDR3 DNA reads as TGTGCCAGCAGCTTTTCGAGACAGGCAAGCACAGATACGCAGTATTTT. Looking up the rest from reference TRBV11-3 and TRBJ2-3 gives the full variable domain: EAGVVQSPRYKIIEKKQPVAFWCNPISGHNTLYWYLQNLGQGPELLIRYENEEAVDDSQLPKDRFSAERLKGVDSTLKIQPAELGDSAVYLCASSFSRQASTDTQYFGPGTRLTVL.

The gene calls are TRBV28 and TRBJ1-6; the match to TRBD1 covers 11 bases. The CDR3 is 14 amino acids. Germline trimming cut 4 bases from V and 10 bases from J; bases unmatched to any gene: 3. Germline V gives CDR1 MDHEN, CDR2 SYDVKM. For the CDR3, the DNA is TGTGCCAGCAGTTCCGGGACAGGGGGATCACCCCTCCACTTT. This gives the protein CASSSGTGGSPLHF.

V and J are TRBV12-3 or TRBV12-4 and TRBJ2-7; D ambiguous. The CDR3 runs 13 residues. Trimming shortened V by 2 bases and J by 6 bases, and 11 bases separated the two germline ends. CDR3 sequence reads: CASSLIPGLEQYF. The CDR3 coding sequence is TGTGCCAGCAGTTTAATTCCCGGTCTCGAGCAGTACTTC.

The chain is built from TRBV5-8 and TRBJ1-6; 8 bases map to TRBD1. CDR1 is SGHTS and CDR2 is YDEGEE in the germline V gene. The V and J ends lost 5 bases and 7 bases, in that order; junction bases with no gene match: 14. The length of the CDR3 is 17 residues. CDR3 region: CASRYPDRDRRNSPLHF. The CDR3 region has the DNA TGTGCCAGCAGGTACCCAGATCGGGACAGGAGAAATTCACCCCTCCACTTT.

This clone was observed once. The chain has TRBV19 and TRBJ2-7, with TRBD1 as a possible D gene (6 bases). Germline V lookup: CDR1 LNHDA, CDR2 SQIVND (reference sequence). The CDR3 loop spans 15 amino acids. Trimming removed 1 base from V and 6 bases from J, with 16 bases in between. The chain's CDR3 is CASSIVGRGKVEQYF. In DNA form, the CDR3 reads TGTGCCAGTAGTATAGTAGGCAGGGGTAAGGTCGAGCAGTACTTC.

The chain links TRBV11-2 to TRBJ2-1, with D tentatively TRBD2 (5 bases). The germline V gene encodes CDR1 SGHAT and CDR2 FQNNGV. This CDR3 is 13 amino acids long. Trimming removed 0 bases from V and 9 bases from J, with 9 bases in between. As DNA, the CDR3 is TGTGCCAGCAGCTTAGAGAGGGCAGGTGAGCAGTTCTTC. The encoded protein is CASSLERAGEQFF.

This clone was observed many times. This chain joins TRBV7-9 and TRBJ1-2; D is ambiguous. This CDR3 region has 13 residues. The V end was cut by 3 bases, the J end by 8 bases, with 13 bases between. The V gene's germline CDR1 is SEHNR and CDR2 FQNEAQ (reference sequence). The CDR3 spells CASSFPSYRGYTF. Written as DNA, the CDR3 is TGTGCCAGCAGCTTTCCCTCCTACCGAGGCTACACCTTC. Using reference TRBV7-9 and TRBJ1-2 for the parts outside the CDR3, the full variable domain is DTGVSQNPRHKITKRGQNVTFRCDPISEHNRLYWYRQTLGQGPEFLTYFQNEAQLEKSRLLSDRFSAERPKGSFSTLEIQRTEQGDSAMYLCASSFPSYRGYTFGSGTRLTVV.

The rearrangement uses TRBV11-2 and TRBJ2-1; 10 nucleotides line up with TRBD2. Germline CDR1 and CDR2: SGHAT and FQNNGV. The ends lost 2 bases at V and 5 bases at J; junction bases unmatched: 6. CDR3 length equals 16 residues. The CDR3 DNA reads as TGTGCCAGCAGCTTAAGAGCGGGAGGGCCGGACAATGAGCAGTTCTTC. Its protein is CASSLRAGGPDNEQFF.

J is TRBJ1-3 and V is TRBV19; TRBD1 aligns across 10 bases. The CDR3 has 20 amino acids. Trimming took 5 bases from V and 0 from J; bases not matched to a gene: 16. Germline CDR1 and CDR2: LNHDA and SQIVND (reference sequence). The CDR3 DNA is TGTGCCAGTAGTGTGCCCCGGGACAGGGGAGAGGGTCTCTCTGGAAACACCATATATTTT. It translates to CASSVPRDRGEGLSGNTIYF.

About this clone: Other DNA sequences in this specimen translate into the identical CDR3. V is TRBV2 and J is TRBJ1-1, with TRBD1 matching over 8 bases. Looked up from germline, CDR1 is SNHLY and CDR2 is FYNNEI. The CDR3 sequence is 14 residues long. After removal of 4 bases from V and 0 bases from J, the junction contained 1 base not matched to a gene. The CDR3 spells CASSGQGLNTEAFF. The DNA of the CDR3 is TGTGCCAGCAGTGGACAGGGGTTGAACACTGAAGCTTTCTTT.

This chain joins TRBV27 and TRBJ2-3; D perhaps matches TRBD2 (6 bases). Trimming removed 5 bases from V and 2 bases from J, with 14 bases in between. CDR1 MNHEY and CDR2 SMNVEV come from the germline V gene (reference sequence). This CDR3 region has 15 residues. The CDR3 reads CASSNDGSLTDTQYF. The DNA of the CDR3 is TGTGCCAGCAGTAACGACGGGAGCCTCACAGATACGCAGTATTTT.

The rearrangement uses TRBV19 and TRBJ2-7; TRBD1 aligns across 9 bases. CDR3 length: 15 residues. CDR1 LNHDA and CDR2 SQIVND come from the germline V gene (reference sequence). The V gene end was trimmed by 5 bases and the J gene end by 6 bases; junction bases not matched to a gene: 11. For the CDR3, the DNA is TGTGCCAGTAGTGGGTCGACAGGGGGTTTTGTCGAGCAGTACTTC. Amino acid sequence: CASSGSTGGFVEQYF. The whole variable domain, remainder taken from reference TRBV19 and TRBJ2-7, is DGGITQSPKYLFRKEGQNVTLSCEQNLNHDAMYWYRQDPGQGLRLIYYSQIVNDFQKGDIAEGYSVSREKKESFPLTVTSAQKNPTAFYLCASSGSTGGFVEQYFGPGTRLTVT.

The chain is built from TRBV7-3 and TRBJ2-3; 8 bases align to TRBD2. CDR3 length: 13 residues. In germline, CDR1 is SGHTA, CDR2 FQGTGA. V lost 5 bases, J lost 5 bases, and 3 bases stayed unmatched. The CDR3 DNA sequence: TGTGCCAGCAGCGCGGGGGGCGAAGATACGCAGTATTTT. This encodes CASSAGGEDTQYF.

There are a few counts of this clone. The chain employs TRBV6-5 and TRBJ1-2; D gene unclear. This CDR3 comprises 13 residues. V lost 3 bases and J lost 13, with 18 bases in between. CDR1 is MNHEY, CDR2 SVGAGI, per germline. CDR3 sequence reads: CASSYDRGGMGTF. DNA of the CDR3: TGTGCCAGCAGTTATGACCGGGGAGGAATGGGCACCTTC.

As for this clone: A much larger clone is a single base away; this may be a read error. The rearrangement joins TRBV12-3 or TRBV12-4 to TRBJ1-1; TRBD1 might be the D (5 bases). The CDR3 loop spans 13 amino acids. Trimming stripped 6 bases from V and 1 base from J, with 9 bases between. The CDR3 DNA follows: TGTGCCAGCAGCGTTACAGGGAACACTGAAGCTTTCTTT. Translated: CASSVTGNTEAFF.

This clone has only a few counts. The chain joins TRBV7-2 to TRBJ1-2, with 10 positions matching TRBD1. J lost 6 bases, V lost 5 bases, and 9 bases had no gene match. Germline loops: CDR1 SGHTA, CDR2 FQGNSA. The CDR3 is made up of 15 amino acids. For the CDR3, the DNA is TGTGCCAGCAGCCGCAGAATGGGACAGGGGCATGGCTACACCTTC. Translated: CASSRRMGQGHGYTF.

The V and J genes are TRBV18 and TRBJ1-1; D is perhaps TRBD1 (5 bases). CDR3 length equals 13 residues. V shed 8 bases and J shed 5 bases, with 15 bases lying between them. The V gene's germline CDR1 is KGHSH and CDR2 LQKENI. The DNA of the CDR3 is TGTGCCAGCCAGAAAGCGGGGGATACTGAAGCTTTCTTT. It specifies CASQKAGDTEAFF.

This clone appeared a single time. The V gene is TRBV27, the J gene TRBJ1-6; tentatively, D is TRBD1 (5 bases). Germline CDR1 reads MNHEY; CDR2 reads SMNVEV (reference sequence). Trimming took off 10 bases at V and 9 bases at J, with 19 bases between the two ends. The CDR3 consists of 14 residues. The CDR3 sequence is CATSRGGNVSPLHF. The CDR3 DNA follows: TGTGCCACCTCTCGGGGGGGGAACGTTTCACCCCTCCACTTT.

This clone showed up just once. The chain is built from TRBV11-3 and TRBJ2-3; weak D call: TRBD2 (6 bases). CDR1 and CDR2 (germline): SGHNT, YENEEA. The germline V and J ends were trimmed by 2 bases and 5 bases, with 11 bases remaining between them. This CDR3 region has 14 residues. CDR3 amino acids: CASSLSRGVDTQYF. CDR3 in DNA: TGTGCCAGCAGCTTATCACGCGGGGTAGATACGCAGTATTTT.

The V gene is TRBV3-1 (or the pseudogene TRBV3-2), the J gene TRBJ2-1; 8 bases match TRBD1. V lost 6 bases and J lost 9; bases outside the gene matches: 10. There are 14 residues in the CDR3. Germline values: CDR1 LGHDT, CDR2 YNNKEL (reference sequence). The CDR3 is CASRDRETRGEQFF. The CDR3 DNA sequence: TGTGCCAGCAGGGACAGGGAGACTAGGGGTGAGCAGTTCTTC.

This chain links TRBV3-1 (or the pseudogene TRBV3-2) with TRBJ1-2, with 7 bases identical to TRBD1. CDR1 is LGHDT and CDR2 is YNNKEL in the germline V gene (reference sequence). The CDR3 runs 14 residues. Trimming removed 0 bases from V and 8 bases from J; junction bases left unmatched: 6. Here the CDR3 reads CASSQDGQGGGYTF. The CDR3 DNA is TGTGCCAGCAGCCAAGATGGTCAGGGGGGAGGCTACACCTTC.

In this sample, this clone is medium-sized. This chain joins TRBV7-9 and TRBJ2-1; D unclear. Deletions cut 5 bases from V and 6 bases from J, with 20 bases between. Germline V gives CDR1 SEHNR, CDR2 FQNEAQ (reference sequence). This CDR3 has 16 amino acids. CDR3 sequence reads: CASSVYLQVTSNEQFF. CDR3 sequence (DNA): TGTGCCAGCAGCGTATACCTTCAGGTGACCTCCAATGAGCAGTTCTTC.